The source of this T cell receptor (beta chain) is a study of regulatory T cells. Overall study findings and caveats: In CD3G-deficient patients, conventional CD4+ T cells were enriched for hydrophobic CDR3 residues at positions 6 and 7. In patients, unique TRB V-J pairs were restricted and V/J usage skewed, especially in Tregs.

Autoimmunity was present in every CD3G-deficient patient, worse in two. Patients aged 2 to 39 years had fewer naive and more memory CD4+ and CD8+ T cells. CD4+ cells were sorted into CD25-high CD127-low regulatory cells and CD25-low CD127-high conventional cells. Points on this clone: Its antigen is not identified.

V was clipped by 2 bases and J by 3 bases; unmatched bases: 1. The CDR3 loop spans 13 amino acids. Germline CDR1 and CDR2: MNHEY and SMNVEV (reference sequence). Primers: 52 TRBV forward and 13 TRBJ reverse. Profiled with immunoSEQ multiplex PCR; TCRdb holds only in-frame clones, not every one. The sample shows roughly 32,000 clones, about 91% of them seen only once. This receptor was taken from a person aged 18-35 years with CD3G deficiency. The V gene is TRBV27, the J gene TRBJ2-7; TRBD1 agrees at 7 bases. The sample comprised conventional CD4+ T cells sorted from blood. The CDR3 loop is CASSLRQGYEQYF. DNA for the CDR3: TGTGCCAGCAGTTTACGACAGGGCTACGAGCAGTACTTC.